Following are 9 T cell receptor beta chains from one sample sequenced in a study of blood T cell repertoires in COVID-19. Assay: immunoSEQ multiplex PCR; the TCRdb copy retains only in-frame clones and omits some. The data contain 250,000 or so clones, 70% to 90% of them singletons. What was sequenced was peripheral blood. The origin of the receptors is a middle-aged man with acute or convalescent COVID-19.

The chain employs TRBV19 and TRBJ2-7; TRBD1 matches at 7 bases. The CDR3 has 15 residues. V was pared by 5 bases and J by 2 bases, with 9 bases of the junction left unmatched. The germline gives CDR1 LNHDA, CDR2 SQIVND (reference sequence). In DNA, the CDR3 is TGTGCCAGTAGTTCCCGGGACAGACAGACCTACGAGCAGTACTTC. This codes for CASSSRDRQTYEQYF.

This clone was observed a few times. The rearrangement uses TRBV6-5 and TRBJ2-5, with D maybe TRBD1 (6 bases). This CDR3 region has 14 residues. V lost 7 bases to trimming and J lost 7 bases, with 19 bases between them. Germline-derived CDR1 and CDR2 are MNHEY and SVGAGI. Here the CDR3 DNA reads TGTGCCAGCAATCGACTGACAGGCGTAAGGACCCAGTACTTC. Translating gives CASNRLTGVRTQYF.

Details on this clone: At one end, the junction sequence differs from germline, possibly due to a read error. The CDR3 DNA is TGTGCCAGCCGCTTTCGGGGGAACACCGGGGAGCTGTTTTTT. Protein: CASRFRGNTGELFF. The chain uses TRBV7-9 and TRBJ2-2, with D tentatively TRBD2 (5 bases). Germline assignment: CDR1 SEHNR and CDR2 FQNEAQ (reference sequence). The CDR3 has 14 amino acids.

The V gene is TRBV5-1, the J gene TRBJ1-4; tentatively, D is TRBD1 (5 bases). Germline CDR1 SGHRS, CDR2 YFSETQ. The CDR3 totals 16 residues. V was pared by 0 bases and J by 5 bases, with 14 bases between. The DNA of the CDR3 is TGCGCCAGCAGCTTGGGTTCAGGGAAGGCGAATGAAAAACTGTTTTTT. Amino acids: CASSLGSGKANEKLFF.

The chain carries TRBV9 and TRBJ1-2, with 7 nucleotides matching TRBD1. J was trimmed by 3 bases and V by 5 bases; bases with no gene match: 4. The CDR3 contains 13 residues. CDR1 SGDLS and CDR2 YYNGEE come from the germline V gene. The CDR3 bases are TGTGCCAGCAGAAAAGGGGGCGACTATGGCTACACCTTC. Translating it yields CASRKGGDYGYTF.

The rearrangement uses TRBV12-1 and TRBJ2-7; the D segment call TRBD1 is taken from the table without a DNA check. TRBV12-1 is deemed a pseudogene. This CDR3 comprises 14 residues. In nucleotides, the CDR3 is TGTGCCAGCAGCCAGGGGGGTTCCACCTACGAGCAGTACTTC. Residues: CASSQGGSTYEQYF.

The chain employs TRBV6-5 and TRBJ1-2; 8 bases map to TRBD1. V gave up 6 bases and J gave up 2 bases; unmatched junction bases: 5. Germline V gene data show CDR1 as MNHEY and CDR2 as SVGAGI. The CDR3 is 14 amino acids. As DNA, the CDR3 is TGTGCCAGCAGGGACAGGGCCGTGAACTATGGCTACACCTTC. Amino acids: CASRDRAVNYGYTF.

V usage is TRBV28 and J usage is TRBJ1-4; D gene uncertain. CDR3 length: 11 amino acids. CDR1 and CDR2 from the germline V gene are MDHEN and SYDVKM. The germline V and J ends were trimmed by 8 bases and 5 bases, with 6 bases remaining between them. The CDR3 loop reads CASGQNEKLFF. CDR3 nucleotides: TGTGCCAGCGGGCAGAATGAAAAACTGTTTTTT.

This sequence joins TRBV18 and TRBJ2-2, with 7 nucleotides matching TRBD2. The CDR3 runs 15 residues. V gave up 4 bases and J gave up 2 bases; unmatched junction bases: 4. CDR1 is KGHSH and CDR2 is LQKENI in the germline V gene. The CDR3 here is CASSQLARNTGELFF. The CDR3 DNA follows: TGTGCCAGCTCACAACTAGCGAGAAACACCGGGGAGCTGTTTTTT.